This T cell receptor (beta chain) was captured in a study of blood T cell repertoires in COVID-19. The overall study: COVID-19 samples from acute and convalescent phases originated in the United States, Italy and Spain. The cDNA or gDNA used as material had been derived from T cells, B-cell-depleted T cells, or PBMCs.

Trimming took 1 base from V and 5 from J, leaving 11 bases between them. The CDR3 runs to 14 residues. The germline V gene has CDR1 SGHTA and CDR2 FQGNSA. In the original analysis: Reference gene primer amplification in the assay estimated nucleated cell counts. Clones were sequenced by immunoSEQ multiplex PCR, and TCRdb holds only the in-frame ones, with some missing. V and J calls and clone size come straight from that table; D and trimming were deduced from the DNA. The table has about 50,000 clones, about 84% seen once. The origin of this receptor is a woman aged 60-70 years with acute or convalescent COVID-19. The sequencing input was peripheral blood. The chain uses TRBV7-2 and TRBJ2-5; maybe TRBD2 (5 bases). The DNA of the CDR3 is TGTGCCAGCAGCTTAGGTCTAGCATTTGAGACCCAGTACTTC. This codes for CASSLGLAFETQYF.